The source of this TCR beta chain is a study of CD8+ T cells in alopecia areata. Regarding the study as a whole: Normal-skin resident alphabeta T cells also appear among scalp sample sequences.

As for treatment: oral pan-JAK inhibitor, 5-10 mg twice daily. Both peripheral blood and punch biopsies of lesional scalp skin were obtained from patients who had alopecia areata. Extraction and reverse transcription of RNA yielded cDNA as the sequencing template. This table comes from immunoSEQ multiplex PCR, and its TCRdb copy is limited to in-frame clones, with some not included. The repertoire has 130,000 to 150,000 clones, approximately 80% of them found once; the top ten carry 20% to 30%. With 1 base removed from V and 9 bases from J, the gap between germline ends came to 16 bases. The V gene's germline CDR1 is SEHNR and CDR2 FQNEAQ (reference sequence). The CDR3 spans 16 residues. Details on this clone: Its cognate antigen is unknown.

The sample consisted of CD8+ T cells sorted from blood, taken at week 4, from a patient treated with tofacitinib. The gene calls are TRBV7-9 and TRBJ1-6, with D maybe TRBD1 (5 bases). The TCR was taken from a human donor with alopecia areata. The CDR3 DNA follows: TGTGCCAGCAGCTTAGGGGCAGACAGATCGGGTTCACCCCTCCACTTT. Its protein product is CASSLGADRSGSPLHF.